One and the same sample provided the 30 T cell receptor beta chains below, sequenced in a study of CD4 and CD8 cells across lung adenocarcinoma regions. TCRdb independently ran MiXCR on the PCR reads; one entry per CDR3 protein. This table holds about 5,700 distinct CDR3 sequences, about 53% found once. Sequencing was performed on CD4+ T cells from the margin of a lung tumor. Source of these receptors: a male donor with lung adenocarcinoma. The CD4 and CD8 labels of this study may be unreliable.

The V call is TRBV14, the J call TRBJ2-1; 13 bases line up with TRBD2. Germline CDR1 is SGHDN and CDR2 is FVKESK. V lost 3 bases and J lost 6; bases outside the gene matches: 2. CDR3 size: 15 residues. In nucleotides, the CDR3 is TGTGCCAGCAGCCATACTAGCGGGAGGGCCAATGAGCAGTTCTTC. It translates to CASSHTSGRANEQFF. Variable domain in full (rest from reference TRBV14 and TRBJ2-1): EAGVTQFPSHSVIEKGQTVTLRCDPISGHDNLYWYRRVMGKEIKFLLHFVKESKQDESGMPNNRFLAERTGGTYSTLKVQPAELEDSGVYFCASSHTSGRANEQFFGPGTRLTVL.

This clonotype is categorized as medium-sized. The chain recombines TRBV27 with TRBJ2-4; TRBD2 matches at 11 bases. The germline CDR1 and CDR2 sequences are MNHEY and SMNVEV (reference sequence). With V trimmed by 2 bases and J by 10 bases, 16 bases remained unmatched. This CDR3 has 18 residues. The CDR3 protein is CASSLRRGGTSGNFIQYF. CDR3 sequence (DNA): TGTGCCAGCAGTTTACGACGGGGGGGGACTAGCGGTAATTTTATTCAGTACTTC.

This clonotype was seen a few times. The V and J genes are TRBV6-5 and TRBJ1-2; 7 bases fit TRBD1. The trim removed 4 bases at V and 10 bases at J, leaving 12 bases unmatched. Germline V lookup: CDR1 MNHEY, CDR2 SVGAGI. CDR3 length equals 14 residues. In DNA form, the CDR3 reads TGTGCCAGCAGTTTAGTCGGGACAGTGGTTGACTACACCTTC. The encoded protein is CASSLVGTVVDYTF.

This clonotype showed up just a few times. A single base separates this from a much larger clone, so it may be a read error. The CDR3 region has the DNA TGTGCCAGCAGTTTGGCGCCCCCTGGATACAATGAGCAGTACTTC. Amino acids: CASSLAPPGYNEQYF. The chain is built from TRBV6-5 and TRBJ2-5; D not certain. The CDR3 is 15 amino acids. Germline V gene data show CDR1 as MNHEY and CDR2 as SVGAGI. Between the trimmed V and J ends, which lost 4 bases and 11 bases, there was a span of 23 bases.

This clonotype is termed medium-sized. The CDR3 protein is CASSPGQGYNSPLHF. The CDR3 DNA reads TGTGCCAGCAGCCCAGGACAGGGTTATAATTCACCCCTCCACTTT. This rearrangement joins TRBV7-2 to TRBJ1-6, with TRBD1 identical over 8 bases. CDR1 and CDR2 (germline): SGHTA, FQGNSA. J was trimmed by 4 bases and V by 5 bases; bases with no gene match: 4. The length of the CDR3 is 15 residues.

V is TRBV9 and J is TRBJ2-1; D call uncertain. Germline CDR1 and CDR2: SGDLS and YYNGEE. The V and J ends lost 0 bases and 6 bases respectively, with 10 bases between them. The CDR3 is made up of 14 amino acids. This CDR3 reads CASSVVSSFNEQFF. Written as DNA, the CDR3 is TGTGCCAGCAGCGTAGTAAGTAGTTTCAATGAGCAGTTCTTC.

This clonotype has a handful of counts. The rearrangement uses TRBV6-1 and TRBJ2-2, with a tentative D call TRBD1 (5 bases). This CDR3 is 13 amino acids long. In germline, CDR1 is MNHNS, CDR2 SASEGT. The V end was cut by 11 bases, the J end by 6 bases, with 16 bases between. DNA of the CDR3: TGTGCCTCCAGGGATTTTTACTCCGGGGAGCTGTTTTTT. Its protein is CASRDFYSGELFF.

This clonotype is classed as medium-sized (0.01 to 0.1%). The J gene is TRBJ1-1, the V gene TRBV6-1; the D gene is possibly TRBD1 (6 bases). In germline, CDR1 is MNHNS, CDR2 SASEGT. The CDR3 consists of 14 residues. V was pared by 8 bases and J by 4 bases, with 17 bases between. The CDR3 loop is CASWARGLITEAFF. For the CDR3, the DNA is TGTGCCAGCTGGGCCAGGGGTCTTATCACTGAAGCTTTCTTT.

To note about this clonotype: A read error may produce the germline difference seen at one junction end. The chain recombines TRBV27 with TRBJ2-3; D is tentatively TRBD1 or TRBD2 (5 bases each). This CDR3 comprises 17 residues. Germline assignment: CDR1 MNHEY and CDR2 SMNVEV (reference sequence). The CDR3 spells CASSAGRGASETETQYF. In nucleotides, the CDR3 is TGTGCCAGCAGTGCGGGCCGAGGGGCTTCTGAGACAGAGACGCAGTATTTC.

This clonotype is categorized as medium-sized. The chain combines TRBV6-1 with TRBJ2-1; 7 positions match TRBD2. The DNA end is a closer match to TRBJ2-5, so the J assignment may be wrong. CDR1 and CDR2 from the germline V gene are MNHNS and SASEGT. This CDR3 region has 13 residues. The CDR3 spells CASRSGGSETQYF. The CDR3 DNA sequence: TGTGCCAGCAGGTCGGGAGGATCGGAGACCCAGTACTTC.

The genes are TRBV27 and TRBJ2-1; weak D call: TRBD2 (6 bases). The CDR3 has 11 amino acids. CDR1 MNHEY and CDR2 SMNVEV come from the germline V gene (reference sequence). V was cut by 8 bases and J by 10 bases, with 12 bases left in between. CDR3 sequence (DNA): TGTGCCAGCCGGGGGTGGGACGAGCAGTTCTTC. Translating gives CASRGWDEQFF.

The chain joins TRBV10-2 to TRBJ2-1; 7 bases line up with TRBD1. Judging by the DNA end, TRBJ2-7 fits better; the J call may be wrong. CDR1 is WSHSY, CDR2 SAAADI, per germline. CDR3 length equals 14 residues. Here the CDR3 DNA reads TGCGCCAGCAGCGGGACAGATGGGAACTACGAGCAGTACTTC. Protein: CASSGTDGNYEQYF.

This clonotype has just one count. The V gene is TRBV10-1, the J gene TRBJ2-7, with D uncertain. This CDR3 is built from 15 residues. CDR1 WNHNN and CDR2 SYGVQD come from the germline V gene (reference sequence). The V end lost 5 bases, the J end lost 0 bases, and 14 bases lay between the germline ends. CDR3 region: CASSSTRPSSYEQYF. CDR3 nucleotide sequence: TGCGCCAGCAGTTCTACAAGGCCTAGCTCCTACGAGCAGTACTTC.

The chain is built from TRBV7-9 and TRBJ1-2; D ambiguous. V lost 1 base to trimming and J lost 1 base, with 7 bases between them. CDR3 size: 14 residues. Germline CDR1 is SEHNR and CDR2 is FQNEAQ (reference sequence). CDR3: CASSLVTDNYGYTF. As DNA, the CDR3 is TGTGCCAGCAGCTTAGTAACAGATAACTATGGCTACACCTTC.

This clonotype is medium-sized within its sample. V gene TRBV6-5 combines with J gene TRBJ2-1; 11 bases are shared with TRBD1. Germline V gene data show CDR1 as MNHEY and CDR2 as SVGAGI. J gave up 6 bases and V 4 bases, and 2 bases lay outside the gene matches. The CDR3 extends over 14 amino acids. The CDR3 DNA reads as TGTGCCAGCAGTTCCGGGACAGGGGGCAATGAGCAGTTCTTC. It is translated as CASSSGTGGNEQFF.

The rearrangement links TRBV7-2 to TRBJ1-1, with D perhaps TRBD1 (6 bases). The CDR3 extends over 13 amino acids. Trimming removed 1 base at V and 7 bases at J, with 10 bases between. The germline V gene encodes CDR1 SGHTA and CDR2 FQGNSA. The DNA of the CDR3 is TGTGCCAGCAGCTTAGTAGGGGGGGGTGAAGCTTTCTTT. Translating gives CASSLVGGGEAFF.

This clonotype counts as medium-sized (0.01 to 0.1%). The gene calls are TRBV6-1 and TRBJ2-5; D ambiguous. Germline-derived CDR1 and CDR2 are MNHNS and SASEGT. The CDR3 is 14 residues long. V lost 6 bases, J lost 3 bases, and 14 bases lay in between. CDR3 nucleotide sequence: TGTGCCAGCAGCCCGAGAGAGCGAGAAGAGACCCAGTACTTC. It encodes CASSPREREETQYF.

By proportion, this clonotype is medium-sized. The DNA of the CDR3 is TGTGCCATCAGTGGATTACTCCGAGGGAATGAGCAGTTCTTC. It is translated as CAISGLLRGNEQFF. This chain joins TRBV10-3 and TRBJ2-1; possibly TRBD2 for D (5 bases). CDR3 size: 14 residues. CDR1 is ENHRY, CDR2 SYGVKD, per germline. The V end lost 4 bases, the J end lost 7 bases, and 14 bases lay between the germline ends.

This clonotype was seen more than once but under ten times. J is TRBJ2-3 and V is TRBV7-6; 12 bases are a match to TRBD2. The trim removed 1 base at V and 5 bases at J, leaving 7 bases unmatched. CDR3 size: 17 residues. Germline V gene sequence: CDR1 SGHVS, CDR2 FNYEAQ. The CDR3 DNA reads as TGTGCCAGCAGCTTAGTGGTACTAGCGGGAGGACAAGATACGCAGTATTTT. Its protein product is CASSLVVLAGGQDTQYF.

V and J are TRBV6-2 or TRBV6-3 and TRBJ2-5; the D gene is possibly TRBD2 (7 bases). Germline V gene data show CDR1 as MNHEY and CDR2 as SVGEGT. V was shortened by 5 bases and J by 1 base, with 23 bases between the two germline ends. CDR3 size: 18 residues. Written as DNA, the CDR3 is TGTGCCAGCAGTAAAGGGCTCGGGGGCGGGAGTGGCCAAGAGACCCAGTACTTC. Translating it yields CASSKGLGGGSGQETQYF.

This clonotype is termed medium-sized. CDR3 loop: CASSPFGQTNNEQFF. DNA for the CDR3: TGTGCCAGCAGCCCCTTTGGACAGACAAACAATGAGCAGTTCTTC. The chain links TRBV6-1 to TRBJ2-1, with TRBD1 as a possible D gene (6 bases). Germline values: CDR1 MNHNS, CDR2 SASEGT. The CDR3 loop spans 15 amino acids. V lost 6 bases to trimming and J lost 5 bases, with 17 bases between them.

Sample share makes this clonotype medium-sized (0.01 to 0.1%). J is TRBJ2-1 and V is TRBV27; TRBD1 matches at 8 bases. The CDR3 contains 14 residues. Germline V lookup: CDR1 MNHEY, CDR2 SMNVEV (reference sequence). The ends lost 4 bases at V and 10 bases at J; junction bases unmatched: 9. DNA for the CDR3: TGTGCCAGCAGTTCCCGGACAGGGATAAGCGAGCAGTTCTTC. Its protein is CASSSRTGISEQFF.

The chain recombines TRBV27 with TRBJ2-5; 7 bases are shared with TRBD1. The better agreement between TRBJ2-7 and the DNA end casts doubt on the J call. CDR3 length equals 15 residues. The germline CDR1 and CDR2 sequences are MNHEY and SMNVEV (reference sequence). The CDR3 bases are TGTGCCAGCAGTTTGGTTTATAAGGGGGCGACCGAGCAGTACTTC. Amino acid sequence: CASSLVYKGATEQYF.

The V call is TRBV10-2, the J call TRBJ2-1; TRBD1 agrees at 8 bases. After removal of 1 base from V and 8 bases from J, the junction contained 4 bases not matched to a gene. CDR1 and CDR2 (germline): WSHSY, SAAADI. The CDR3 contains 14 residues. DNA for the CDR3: TGCGCCAGCAGTGAGTTACCACAGGGGGATGAGCAGTTCTTC. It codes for CASSELPQGDEQFF.

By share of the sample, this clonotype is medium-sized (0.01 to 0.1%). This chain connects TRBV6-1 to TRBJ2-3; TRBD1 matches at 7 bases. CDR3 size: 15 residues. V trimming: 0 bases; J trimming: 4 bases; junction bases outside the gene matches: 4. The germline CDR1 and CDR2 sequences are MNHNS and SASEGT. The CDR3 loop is CASSEAEQGADTQYF. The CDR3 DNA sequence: TGTGCCAGCAGTGAAGCGGAGCAGGGGGCAGATACGCAGTATTTT.

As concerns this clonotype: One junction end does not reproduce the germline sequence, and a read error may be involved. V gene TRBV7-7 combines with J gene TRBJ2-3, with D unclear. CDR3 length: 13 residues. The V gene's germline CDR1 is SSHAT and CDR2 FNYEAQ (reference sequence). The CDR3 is CASSLEEADTQYF. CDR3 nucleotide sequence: TGTGCTAGCAGCTTGGAAGAGGCGGATACGCAGTATTTT. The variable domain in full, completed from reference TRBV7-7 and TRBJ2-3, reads GAGVSQSPRYKVTKRGQDVTLRCDPISSHATLYWYQQALGQGPEFLTYFNYEAQPDKSGLPSDRFSAERPEGSISTLTIQRTEQRDSAMYRCASSLEEADTQYFGPGTRLTVL.

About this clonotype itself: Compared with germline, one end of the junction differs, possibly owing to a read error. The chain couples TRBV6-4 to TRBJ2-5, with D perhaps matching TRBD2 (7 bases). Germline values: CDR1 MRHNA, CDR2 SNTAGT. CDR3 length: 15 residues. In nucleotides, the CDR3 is TGTGCCAGGAGGGACGGGGGCGGGGGCGAAGATACCCAGTATTTC. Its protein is CARRDGGGGEDTQYF.

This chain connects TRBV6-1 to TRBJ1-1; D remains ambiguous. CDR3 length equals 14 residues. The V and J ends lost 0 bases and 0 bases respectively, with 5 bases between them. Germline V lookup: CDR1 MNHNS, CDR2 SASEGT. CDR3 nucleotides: TGTGCCAGCAGTGAAGCTGCTATGAACACTGAAGCTTTCTTT. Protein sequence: CASSEAAMNTEAFF.

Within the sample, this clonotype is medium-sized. CDR3 residues: CASSYTQGGGTQYF. The CDR3 bases are TGTGCCAGCAGTTACACTCAAGGGGGGGGGACCCAGTACTTC. V gene TRBV6-5 combines with J gene TRBJ2-5; possibly TRBD2 for D (7 bases). CDR1 MNHEY and CDR2 SVGAGI come from the germline V gene. V was shortened by 2 bases and J by 7 bases, with 14 bases between the two germline ends. The CDR3 runs 14 residues.

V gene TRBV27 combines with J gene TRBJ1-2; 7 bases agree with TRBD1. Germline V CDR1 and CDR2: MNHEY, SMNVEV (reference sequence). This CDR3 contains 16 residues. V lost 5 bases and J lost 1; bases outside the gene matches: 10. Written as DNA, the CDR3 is TGTGCCAGCAGTCTAGACAGGGCGGGTGGTAACTATGGCTACACCTTC. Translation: CASSLDRAGGNYGYTF.